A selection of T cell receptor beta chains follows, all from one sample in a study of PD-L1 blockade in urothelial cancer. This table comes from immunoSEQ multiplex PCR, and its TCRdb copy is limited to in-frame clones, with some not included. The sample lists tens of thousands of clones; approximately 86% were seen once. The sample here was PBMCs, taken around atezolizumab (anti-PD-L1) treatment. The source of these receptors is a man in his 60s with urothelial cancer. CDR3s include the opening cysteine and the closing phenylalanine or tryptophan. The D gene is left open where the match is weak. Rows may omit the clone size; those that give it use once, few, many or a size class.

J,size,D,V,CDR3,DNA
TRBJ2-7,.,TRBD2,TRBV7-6,CASSSGLAGSVGQYF,TGTGCCAGCAGCTCGGGACTAGCAGGCTCCGTCGGGCAGTACTTC
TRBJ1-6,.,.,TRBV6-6,CASSHVHSPLHF,TGTGCCAGCAGCCATGTTCATTCACCCCTCCACTTT
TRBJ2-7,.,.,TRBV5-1,CASSLDRATYEQYF,TGCGCCAGCAGCTTGGACAGGGCGACCTACGAGCAGTACTTC
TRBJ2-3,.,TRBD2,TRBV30,CALLAGGSTDTQYF,TGTGCCTTACTAGCGGGGGGTAGCACAGATACGCAGTATTTT
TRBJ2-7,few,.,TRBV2,CASTRNNYEQYF,TGTGCCAGCACGAGGAATAACTACGAGCAGTACTTC
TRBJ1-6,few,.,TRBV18,CASSPPQGGNSPLHF,TGTGCCAGCTCACCACCACAGGGCGGGAATTCACCCCTCCACTTT
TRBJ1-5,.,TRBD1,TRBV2,CASSVHSGTGDLSNQPQHF,TGTGCCAGCAGTGTTCACTCCGGGACAGGGGACCTTAGCAATCAGCCCCAGCATTTT
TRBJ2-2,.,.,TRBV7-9,CASSLVLAGELFF,TGTGCCAGCAGCTTAGTTCTAGCCGGGGAGCTGTTTTTT
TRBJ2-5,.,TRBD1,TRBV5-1,CASSDRVDETQYF,TGCGCCAGCTCGGACAGGGTAGATGAGACCCAGTACTTC
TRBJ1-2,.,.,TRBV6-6,CASISRQSYGYTF,TGTGCCAGCATCAGTAGACAGTCCTATGGCTACACCTTC
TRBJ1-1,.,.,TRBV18,CASSPLTARNTEAFF,TGTGCCAGCTCACCTTTGACAGCTAGGAACACTGAAGCTTTCTTT
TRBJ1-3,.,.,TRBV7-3,CASSSKANSGNTIYF,TGTGCCAGCAGCTCAAAAGCCAACTCTGGAAACACCATATATTTT
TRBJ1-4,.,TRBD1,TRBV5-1,CASSPNSGTGNEKLFF,TGCGCCAGCAGCCCCAACTCCGGGACAGGGAATGAAAAACTGTTTTTT
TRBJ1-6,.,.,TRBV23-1,CASSRDRLSYNSPLHF,TGCGCCAGCAGTCGCGACAGGTTGTCCTATAATTCACCCCTCCACTTT
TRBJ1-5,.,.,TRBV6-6,CASSSDRSSLGQPQHF,TGTGCCAGCAGTAGTGACAGGTCCTCCCTCGGACAGCCCCAGCATTTT
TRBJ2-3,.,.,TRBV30,CAWSVAGSTDTQYF,TGTGCCTGGAGTGTGGCGGGAAGCACAGATACGCAGTATTTT
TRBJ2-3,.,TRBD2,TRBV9,CASSVVAAGGEGTQYF,TGTGCCAGCAGCGTAGTTGCTGCGGGGGGCGAAGGTACGCAGTATTTT
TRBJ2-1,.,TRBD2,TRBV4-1,CASSQERAGLMVDEQFF,TGCGCCAGCAGCCAAGAACGAGCGGGATTAATGGTGGATGAGCAGTTCTTC
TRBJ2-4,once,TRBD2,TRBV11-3,CASSLTSGGSRAKNIQYF,TGTGCCAGCAGCCTGACTAGCGGGGGATCCCGAGCCAAAAACATTCAGTACTTC
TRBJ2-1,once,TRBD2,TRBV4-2,CASSQDTGGGPNEQFF,TGTGCCAGCAGCCAAGATACCGGGGGGGGCCCGAATGAGCAGTTCTTC
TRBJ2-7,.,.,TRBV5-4,CASSLTATYEQYF,TGTGCCAGCAGCTTGACAGCCACCTACGAGCAGTACTTC
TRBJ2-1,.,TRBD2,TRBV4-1,CASSLFGGGNEQFF,TGCGCCAGCAGCCTGTTTGGCGGGGGGAATGAGCAGTTCTTC
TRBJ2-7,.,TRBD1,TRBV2,CARQGSSYEQYF,TGTGCCAGACAGGGGAGCTCCTACGAGCAGTACTTC
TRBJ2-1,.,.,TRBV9,CASSVRDISYNEQFF,TGTGCCAGCAGCGTACGCGACATCAGCTACAATGAGCAGTTCTTC
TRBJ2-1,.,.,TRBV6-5,CASSLQAGNNNEQFF,TGTGCCAGCAGTCTTCAGGCCGGGAACAACAATGAGCAGTTCTTC
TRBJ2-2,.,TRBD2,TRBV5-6,CASSWGLAGANTGELFF,TGTGCCAGCAGCTGGGGACTAGCGGGGGCTAACACCGGGGAGCTGTTTTTT
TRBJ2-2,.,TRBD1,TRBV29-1,CSVSHDGTAPVRVGELFF,TGCAGCGTCAGCCATGACGGGACAGCCCCTGTTCGGGTCGGGGAGCTGTTTTTT
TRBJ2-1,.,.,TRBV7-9,CASSPRVGQSGNEQFF,TGTGCCAGCAGCCCCCGAGTAGGACAGTCGGGCAATGAGCAGTTCTTC
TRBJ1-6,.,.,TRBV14,CASSLVLNSPLHF,TGTGCCAGCAGCCTGGTCCTAAATTCACCCCTCCACTTT
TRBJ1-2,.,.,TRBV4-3,CASSQVWAFDYGYTF,TGCGCCAGCAGCCAAGTTTGGGCGTTTGACTATGGCTACACCTTC
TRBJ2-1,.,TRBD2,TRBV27,CASGGYGLAGGQYNEQFF,TGTGCCAGCGGAGGATATGGACTAGCGGGGGGACAATACAATGAGCAGTTCTTC
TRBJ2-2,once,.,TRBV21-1,CASSPRRRAGQGANTGELFF,TGTGCCAGCAGCCCCCGCCGGAGGGCGGGACAGGGGGCCAACACCGGGGAGCTGTTTTTT
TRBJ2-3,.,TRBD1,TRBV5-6,CASSPLWTGLGTDTQYF,TGTGCCAGCAGCCCCTTATGGACAGGGCTCGGCACAGATACGCAGTATTTT
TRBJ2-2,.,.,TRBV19,CASSTGLSTGELFF,TGTGCCAGTAGTACAGGATTGTCCACCGGGGAGCTGTTTTTT
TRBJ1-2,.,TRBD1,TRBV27,CASGPTGAVYGYTF,TGTGCCAGCGGACCGACAGGGGCGGTCTATGGCTACACCTTC
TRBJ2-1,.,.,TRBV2,CASKEGSRSYNEQFF,TGTGCCAGCAAAGAAGGGAGCAGATCCTACAATGAGCAGTTCTTC
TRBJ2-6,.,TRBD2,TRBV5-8,CASSLAGTSSGANVLTF,TGTGCCAGCAGCTTGGCGGGGACTAGCTCTGGGGCCAACGTCCTGACTTTC
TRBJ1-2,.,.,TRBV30,CAWSKDREGYTF,TGTGCCTGGAGTAAGGACCGGGAGGGCTACACCTTC
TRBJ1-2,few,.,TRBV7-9,CASSLGASGGAGYTF,TGTGCCAGCAGCTTAGGAGCATCGGGAGGGGCGGGCTACACCTTC
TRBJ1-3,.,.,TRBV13,CASSLAGLDSGNTIYF,TGTGCCAGCAGCTTAGCTGGACTGGACTCTGGAAACACCATATATTTT
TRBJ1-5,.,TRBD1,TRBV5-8,CASSRTYGTGGSYSNQPQHF,TGTGCCAGCAGCCGGACGTACGGGACAGGGGGAAGTTATAGCAATCAGCCCCAGCATTTT
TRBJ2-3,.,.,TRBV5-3,CARSLLRCGSTDTQYF,TGTGCCAGAAGCTTGCTTAGGTGCGGAAGCACAGATACGCAGTATTTT
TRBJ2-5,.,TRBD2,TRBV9,CASSVGVSGGGVGETQYF,TGTGCCAGCAGCGTCGGGGTTTCGGGCGGGGGTGTAGGGGAGACCCAGTACTTC
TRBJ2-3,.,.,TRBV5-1,CASSLARGDTQYF,TGCGCCAGCAGCTTGGCCCGGGGAGATACGCAGTATTTT
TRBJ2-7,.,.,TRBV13,CASSLAPAGRGASEQYF,TGTGCCAGCAGCTTAGCCCCAGCGGGAAGGGGGGCTTCCGAGCAGTACTTC
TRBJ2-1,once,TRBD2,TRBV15,CATSGGTSGFNEQFF,TGTGCCACCAGCGGGGGGACTAGCGGGTTCAATGAGCAGTTCTTC
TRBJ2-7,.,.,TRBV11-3,CASSLDFRQVGYEQYF,TGTGCCAGCAGCTTAGATTTCCGACAGGTCGGCTACGAGCAGTACTTC
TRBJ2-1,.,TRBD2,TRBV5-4,CASSRTSGGAHEQFF,TGTGCCAGCAGCCGTACTAGCGGGGGGGCCCATGAGCAGTTCTTC
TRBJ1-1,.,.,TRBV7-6,CASSPDLGQSEAFF,TGTGCCAGCAGCCCCGACCTTGGACAGTCTGAAGCTTTCTTT
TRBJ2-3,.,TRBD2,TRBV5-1,CASSDLGGVSTDTQYF,TGCGCCAGCAGCGACTTGGGGGGGGTCTCCACAGATACGCAGTATTTT
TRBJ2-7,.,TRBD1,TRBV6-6,CASSFGQAGEQYF,TGTGCCAGCAGTTTCGGACAGGCCGGGGAGCAGTACTTC